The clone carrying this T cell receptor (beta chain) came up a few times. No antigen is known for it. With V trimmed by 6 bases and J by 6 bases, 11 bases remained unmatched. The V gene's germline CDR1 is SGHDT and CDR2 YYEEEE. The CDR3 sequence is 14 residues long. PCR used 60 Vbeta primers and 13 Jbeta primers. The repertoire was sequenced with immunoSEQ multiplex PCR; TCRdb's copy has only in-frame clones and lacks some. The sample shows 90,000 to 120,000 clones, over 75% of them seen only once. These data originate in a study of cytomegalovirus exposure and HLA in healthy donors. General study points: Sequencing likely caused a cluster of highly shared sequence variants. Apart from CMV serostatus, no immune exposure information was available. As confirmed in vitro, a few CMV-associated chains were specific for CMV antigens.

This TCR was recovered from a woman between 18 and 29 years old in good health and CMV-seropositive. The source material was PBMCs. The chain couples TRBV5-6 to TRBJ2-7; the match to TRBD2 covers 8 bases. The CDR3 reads CASTRREVSLEQYF. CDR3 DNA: TGTGCCAGCACCCGGCGGGAGGTCTCTCTCGAGCAGTACTTC.